The rows below give T cell receptor beta chains drawn from one sample of a study of spatial heterogeneity in lung cancer. Each CDR3 protein gets one entry after TCRdb re-called the 5' RACE reads with MiXCR. The profile shows 110,000 or so distinct CDR3 sequences, 9.5% to 14% of them singletons. Sequenced here: PBMCs, sampled at follow-up. The receptors come from a female donor with early-stage non-small cell lung cancer. Both conserved end residues are part of each CDR3. Some rows have no size entry. The others give once, few or many, or a class for an expanded clone.

>few|16|TRBV4-2
CASSQDPGRVDNEQFF
>NA|14|TRBV9
CASSVTGIVNEQFF
>NA|15|TRBV7-2
CASSLQTSRGNEQFF
>NA|14|TRBV5-1
CASSLDRDSYEQYF
>few|13|TRBV28
CASGLALIDEQFF
>NA|16|TRBV9
CASSVASGRSTDTQYF
>few|12|TRBV29-1
CSVEISADTQYF
>NA|21|TRBV27
CASSEGLAGGPTLPYTDTQYF
>NA|12|TRBV5-6
CASSFRRQTQYF
>few|12|TRBV19
CASSARNSPLHF
>few|14|TRBV12-3/TRBV12-4
CASSFASSNQPQHF
>NA|13|TRBV10-2
CASTGQGIYEQYF
>NA|13|TRBV10-2
CASSRASEDTQYF
>few|15|TRBV21-1
CASPGLLNLDYEQYF
>NA|14|TRBV20-1
CSASLWRSYNEQFF
>many|18|TRBV6-6
CASSYPPDGQSHNEKLFF
>few|18|TRBV6-5
CASSYSSWGTSGNNEQFF
>few|16|TRBV20-1
CSARLLTGISNYGYTF
>many|16|TRBV12-3/TRBV12-4
CASSNTGGANTGELFF
>NA|11|TRBV28
CASLLRLGAFF
>NA|14|TRBV7-2
CASSLRQGRETQYF
>many|17|TRBV28
CASSPRKGTGFYNEQFF
>many|13|TRBV24-1
CARLAESTDTQYF
>NA|14|TRBV18
CASSPSGRDETQYF
>NA|11|TRBV7-2
CASSLENSYTF
>NA|13|TRBV29-1
CSVDRGVGNEQFF
>NA|16|TRBV10-1
CASSESTPLANSPLHF
>few|17|TRBV18
CASSGGQTLGSGNTIYF
>many|15|TRBV4-3
CASSQVVTRAGELFF
>NA|14|TRBV12-3/TRBV12-4
CASSPGTRNQPQHF
>once|16|TRBV3-1
CASSPSVAPTYNEQFF
>few|15|TRBV19
CASSSRLAGGNTQYF
>many|16|TRBV4-1
CASSQAAGTVYNEQFF
>many|15|TRBV28
CASSLGSISGNTIYF
>few|13|TRBV6-5
CASSQGQGVTQYF
>many|14|TRBV5-1
CASRGTSSYNEQFF
>few|14|TRBV12-3/TRBV12-4
CASRDTSSYNEQFF
>many|12|TRBV24-1
CATRRSTGELFF
>NA|15|TRBV18
CASSPTPGASTEAFF
>NA|11|TRBV6-2/TRBV6-3
CATRTTNQAFF
>many|15|TRBV6-5
CASKPGLSSNQPQHF
>NA|16|TRBV19
CASSARPGDRNYGYTF
>many|13|TRBV7-9
CASSPPGTGEQFF
>NA|13|TRBV3-1
CASNGQGNSPPHF
>many|14|TRBV20-1
CSALRDPTNEKLFF
>NA|19|TRBV5-1
CASSVSGVRERVLQETQYF
>many|14|TRBV20-1
CSAPRTGYQETQYF